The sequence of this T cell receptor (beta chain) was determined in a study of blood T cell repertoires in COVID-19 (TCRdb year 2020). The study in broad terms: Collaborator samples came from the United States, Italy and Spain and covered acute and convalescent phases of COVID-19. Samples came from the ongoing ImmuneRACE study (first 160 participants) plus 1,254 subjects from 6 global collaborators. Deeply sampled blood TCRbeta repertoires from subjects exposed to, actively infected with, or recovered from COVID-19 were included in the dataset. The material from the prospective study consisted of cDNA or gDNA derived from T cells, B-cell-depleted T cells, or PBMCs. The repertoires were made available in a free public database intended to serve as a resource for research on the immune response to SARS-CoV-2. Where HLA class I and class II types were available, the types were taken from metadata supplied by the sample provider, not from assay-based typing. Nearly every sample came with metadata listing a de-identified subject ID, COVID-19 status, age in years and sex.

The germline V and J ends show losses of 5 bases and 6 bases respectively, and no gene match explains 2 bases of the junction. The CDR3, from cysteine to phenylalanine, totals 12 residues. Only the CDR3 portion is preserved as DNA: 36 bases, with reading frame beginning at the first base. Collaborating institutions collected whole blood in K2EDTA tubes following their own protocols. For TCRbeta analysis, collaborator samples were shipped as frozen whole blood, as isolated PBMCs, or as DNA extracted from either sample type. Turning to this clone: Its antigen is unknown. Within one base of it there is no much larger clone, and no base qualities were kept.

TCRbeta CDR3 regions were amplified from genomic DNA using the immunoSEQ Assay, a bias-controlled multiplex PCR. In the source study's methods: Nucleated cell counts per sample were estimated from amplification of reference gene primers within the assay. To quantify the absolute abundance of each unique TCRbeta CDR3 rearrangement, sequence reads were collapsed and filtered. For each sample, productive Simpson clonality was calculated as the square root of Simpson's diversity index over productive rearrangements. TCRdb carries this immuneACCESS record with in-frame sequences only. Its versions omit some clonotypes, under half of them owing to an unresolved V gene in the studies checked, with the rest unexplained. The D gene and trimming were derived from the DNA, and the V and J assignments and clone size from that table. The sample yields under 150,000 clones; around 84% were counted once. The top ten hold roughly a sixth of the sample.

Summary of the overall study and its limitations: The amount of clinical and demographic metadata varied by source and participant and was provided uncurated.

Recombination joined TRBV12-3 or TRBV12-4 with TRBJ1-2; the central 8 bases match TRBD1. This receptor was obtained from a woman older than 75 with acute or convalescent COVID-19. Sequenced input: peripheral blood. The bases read TGTGCCAGCAGTCCGGACAGGGATGGCTACACCTTC. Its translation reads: CASSPDRDGYTF.